This T cell receptor (beta chain) came from a study of shared clonotypes between healthy human individuals. Regarding the study as a whole: In this cohort, only blood was sampled, and tissue repertoires likely differ. Rarefaction revealed incomplete sorted-subset sequencing despite large depth.

About this clone: Its antigen is undetermined.

V was clipped by 1 base and J by 2 bases, with 15 bases between them. The germline V gene has CDR1 SGHAT and CDR2 FQNNGV. This CDR3 region has 17 residues. Each subset's genomic DNA was shared equally among a number of immunoSEQ plates. Using immunoSEQ multiplex PCR, the repertoire was profiled, and TCRdb retains in-frame clones only, with some absent. The sample yields some 2,500,000 clones, 92% seen once. Sequencing was done on a sample of naive CD4+ T cells from PBMCs. Regarding subset: CD45RA+ positively selected. The genes are TRBV11-2 and TRBJ2-1; D is unresolved. This TCR derives from a man aged 18 to 30 in good health. Some clones in this sample may be carry-over from other donors' samples. CDR3 residues: CASSLVMGFSPYNEQFF. DNA for the CDR3: TGTGCCAGCAGCTTAGTGATGGGGTTTAGCCCCTACAATGAGCAGTTCTTC. The complete variable domain, with remaining parts taken from reference TRBV11-2 and TRBJ2-1, reads EAGVAQSPRYKIIEKRQSVAFWCNPISGHATLYWYQQILGQGPKLLIQFQNNGVVDDSQLPKDRFSAERLKGVDSTLKIQPAKLEDSAVYLCASSLVMGFSPYNEQFFGPGTRLTVL.